A single sample gave rise to the 4 T cell receptor beta chains below, sequenced in a study of blood T cell repertoires in COVID-19. Method: immunoSEQ multiplex PCR; TCRdb's copy keeps in-frame clones and lacks some. The table records more than 85,000 clones, roughly 92% of them present only once. The sequencing input was peripheral blood. The receptors were sampled from a woman in her fifties or sixties with COVID-19, enrolled during active disease.

The V gene is TRBV6-5, the J gene TRBJ2-7, with a tentative D call TRBD2 (5 bases). The CDR3 runs 14 residues. V lost 9 bases and J lost 3, with 18 bases in between. Germline-derived CDR1 and CDR2 are MNHEY and SVGAGI. DNA of the CDR3: TGTGCCAGTGCCTCGGGGTTGCGGAACTACGAGCAGTACTTC. It yields the protein CASASGLRNYEQYF.

This CDR3 is CASSPYGTSGETQYF. As DNA, the CDR3 is TGTGCCAGCAGCCCTTACGGGACTAGCGGGGAGACCCAGTACTTC. V gene TRBV9 combines with J gene TRBJ2-5; TRBD2 matches 12 bases. The J segment lost 5 bases and the V segment lost 4 bases, leaving 6 bases of the junction unmatched. Germline V gene data show CDR1 as SGDLS and CDR2 as YYNGEE. The CDR3 length is 15 residues.

J is TRBJ2-3 and V is TRBV11-2; D is perhaps TRBD1 (6 bases). The V end was cut by 4 bases, the J end by 11 bases, with 19 bases between. The CDR3 consists of 14 residues. Germline assignment: CDR1 SGHAT and CDR2 FQNNGV. CDR3 coding DNA: TGTGCCAGCAGCTCCCTAAGGGGACATCGAAGGCAGTATTTT. Residues: CASSSLRGHRRQYF.

The chain couples TRBV12-3 or TRBV12-4 to TRBJ2-3; D perhaps matches TRBD2 (6 bases). V shed 5 bases and J shed 1 base, with 7 bases lying between them. The CDR3 length is 13 residues. CDR3 sequence (DNA): TGTGCCAGCAGTGGGACTGGCACAGATACGCAGTATTTT. The encoded protein is CASSGTGTDTQYF.